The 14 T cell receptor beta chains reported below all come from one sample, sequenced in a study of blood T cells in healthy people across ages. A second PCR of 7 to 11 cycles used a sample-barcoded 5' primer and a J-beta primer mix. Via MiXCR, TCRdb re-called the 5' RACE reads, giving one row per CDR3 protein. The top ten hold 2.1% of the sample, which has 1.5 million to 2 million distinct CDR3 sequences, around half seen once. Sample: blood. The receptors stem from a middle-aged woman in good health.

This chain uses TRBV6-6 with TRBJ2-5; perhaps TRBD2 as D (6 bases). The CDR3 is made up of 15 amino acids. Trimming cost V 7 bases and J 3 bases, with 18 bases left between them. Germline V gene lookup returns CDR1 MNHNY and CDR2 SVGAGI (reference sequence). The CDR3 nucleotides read TGTGCCAGCAAGGACGGGCGGGGTTATGAAGAGACCCAGTACTTC. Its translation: CASKDGRGYEETQYF.

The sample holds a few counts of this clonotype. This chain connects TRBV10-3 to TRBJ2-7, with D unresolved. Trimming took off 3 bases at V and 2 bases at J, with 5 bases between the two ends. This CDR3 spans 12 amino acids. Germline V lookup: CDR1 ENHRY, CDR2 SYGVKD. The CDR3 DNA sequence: TGTGCCATCAGTGACTCCCCCTACGAGCAGTACTTC. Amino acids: CAISDSPYEQYF.

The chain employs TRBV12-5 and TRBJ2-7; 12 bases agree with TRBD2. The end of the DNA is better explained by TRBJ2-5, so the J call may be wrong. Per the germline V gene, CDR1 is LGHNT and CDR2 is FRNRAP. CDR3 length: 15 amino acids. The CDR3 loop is CASGLGTSGAETQYF. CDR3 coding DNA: TGTGCTAGTGGTTTGGGGACTAGCGGGGCGGAGACCCAGTACTTC.

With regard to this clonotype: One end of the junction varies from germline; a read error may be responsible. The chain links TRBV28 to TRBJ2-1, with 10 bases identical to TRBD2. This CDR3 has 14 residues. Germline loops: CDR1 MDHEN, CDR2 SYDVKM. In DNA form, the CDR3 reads TGTGCCGGCAGATTAGCGGGGGGTTACAATGAGCAGTTCTTC. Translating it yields CAGRLAGGYNEQFF.

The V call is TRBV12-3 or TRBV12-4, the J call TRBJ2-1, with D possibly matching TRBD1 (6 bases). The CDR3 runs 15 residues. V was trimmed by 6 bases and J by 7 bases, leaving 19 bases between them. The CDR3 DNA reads TGTGCCAGCAGCCCCTCAGGGGACCTTCCAAATGAGCAGTTCTTC. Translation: CASSPSGDLPNEQFF.

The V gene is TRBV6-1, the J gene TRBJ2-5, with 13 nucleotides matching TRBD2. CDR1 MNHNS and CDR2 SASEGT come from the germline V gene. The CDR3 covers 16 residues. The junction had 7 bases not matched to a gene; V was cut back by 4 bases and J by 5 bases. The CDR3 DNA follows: TGTGCCAGCAGTGGCAGACTAGCGGGGGGCTGGGAGACCCAGTACTTC. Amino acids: CASSGRLAGGWETQYF.

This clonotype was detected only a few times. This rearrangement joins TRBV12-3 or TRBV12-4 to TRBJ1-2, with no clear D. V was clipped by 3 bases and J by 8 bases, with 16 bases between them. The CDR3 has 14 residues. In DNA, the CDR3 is TGTGCCAGCAGTTTCCGGACGGAATACGGGGGCTACACCTTC. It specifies CASSFRTEYGGYTF.

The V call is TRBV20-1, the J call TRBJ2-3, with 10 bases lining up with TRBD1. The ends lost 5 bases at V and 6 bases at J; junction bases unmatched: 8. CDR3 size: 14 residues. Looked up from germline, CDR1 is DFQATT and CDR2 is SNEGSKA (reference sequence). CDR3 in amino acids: CSALRQGARDTQYF. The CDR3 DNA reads TGCAGTGCTTTAAGACAGGGGGCGCGGGATACGCAGTATTTT.

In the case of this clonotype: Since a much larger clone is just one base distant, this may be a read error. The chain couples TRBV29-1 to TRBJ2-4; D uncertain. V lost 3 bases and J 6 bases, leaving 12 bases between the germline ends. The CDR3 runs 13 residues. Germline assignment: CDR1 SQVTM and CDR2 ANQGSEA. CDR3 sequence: CSVEMETGNIQYF. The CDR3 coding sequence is TGCAGCGTTGAGATGGAGACTGGAAACATTCAGTACTTC.

The chain's CDR3 is CSARRVGEGYSTDTQYF. The CDR3 nucleotides read TGCAGTGCTAGGAGGGTCGGAGAGGGGTACAGCACAGATACGCAGTATTTT. This chain connects TRBV20-1 to TRBJ2-3, with D perhaps TRBD1 or TRBD2 (5 bases each). V dropped 3 bases and J dropped 0 bases, with 19 bases sitting between them. The CDR3 totals 17 residues. The V gene's germline CDR1 is DFQATT and CDR2 SNEGSKA (reference sequence).

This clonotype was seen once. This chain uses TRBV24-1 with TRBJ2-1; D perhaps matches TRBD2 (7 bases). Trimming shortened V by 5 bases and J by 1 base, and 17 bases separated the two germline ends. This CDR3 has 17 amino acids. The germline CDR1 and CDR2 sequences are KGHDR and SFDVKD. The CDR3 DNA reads TGTGCCACCAGTGTAGGGGGGGACTTATGGTCCTACAATGAGCAGTTCTTC. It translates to CATSVGGDLWSYNEQFF.

This CDR3 is CSAREGGTSPLHF. The CDR3 DNA reads TGCAGTGCTAGGGAGGGTGGCACCAGCCCCCTCCACTTT. The genes are TRBV20-1 and TRBJ1-6; D gene uncertain. The CDR3 sequence is 13 residues long. Germline lookup yields CDR1 DFQATT and CDR2 SNEGSKA (reference sequence). The V and J ends lost 3 bases and 13 bases respectively, with 16 bases between them.

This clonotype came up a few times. DNA of the CDR3: TGTGCCAGCAGTTTAACCGGGGCGGGCTATGGCTACACCTTC. Amino acid sequence: CASSLTGAGYGYTF. The chain uses TRBV28 and TRBJ1-2, with a tentative D call TRBD1 (5 bases). Germline assignment: CDR1 MDHEN and CDR2 SYDVKM. V was shortened by 2 bases and J by 4 bases, with 11 bases between the two germline ends. The length of the CDR3 is 14 residues.

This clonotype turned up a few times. The CDR3 coding sequence is TGTGCCAGCAGCGGCATTAGCGGGGGGGCGAATGAGCAGTTCTTC. Translation gives CASSGISGGANEQFF. The V call is TRBV9, the J call TRBJ2-1, with TRBD2 matching 11 bases. The V gene's germline CDR1 is SGDLS and CDR2 YYNGEE. The CDR3 is 15 amino acids. The V gene end was trimmed by 3 bases and the J gene end by 7 bases; junction bases not matched to a gene: 6.